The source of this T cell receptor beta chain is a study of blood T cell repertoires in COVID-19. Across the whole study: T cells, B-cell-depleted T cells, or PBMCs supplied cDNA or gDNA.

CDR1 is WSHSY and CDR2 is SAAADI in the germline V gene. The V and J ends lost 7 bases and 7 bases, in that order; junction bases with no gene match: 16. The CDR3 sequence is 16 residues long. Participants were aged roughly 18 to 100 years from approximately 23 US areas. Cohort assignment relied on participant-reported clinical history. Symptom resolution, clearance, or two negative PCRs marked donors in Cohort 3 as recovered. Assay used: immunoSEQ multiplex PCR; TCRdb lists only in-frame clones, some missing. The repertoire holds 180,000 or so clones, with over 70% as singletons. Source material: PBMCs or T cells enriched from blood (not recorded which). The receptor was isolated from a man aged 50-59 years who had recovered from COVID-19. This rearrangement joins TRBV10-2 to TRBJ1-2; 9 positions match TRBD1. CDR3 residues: CASTNPQGATQGGYTF. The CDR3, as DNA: TGCGCCAGCACTAACCCACAGGGGGCCACACAGGGTGGCTACACCTTC.